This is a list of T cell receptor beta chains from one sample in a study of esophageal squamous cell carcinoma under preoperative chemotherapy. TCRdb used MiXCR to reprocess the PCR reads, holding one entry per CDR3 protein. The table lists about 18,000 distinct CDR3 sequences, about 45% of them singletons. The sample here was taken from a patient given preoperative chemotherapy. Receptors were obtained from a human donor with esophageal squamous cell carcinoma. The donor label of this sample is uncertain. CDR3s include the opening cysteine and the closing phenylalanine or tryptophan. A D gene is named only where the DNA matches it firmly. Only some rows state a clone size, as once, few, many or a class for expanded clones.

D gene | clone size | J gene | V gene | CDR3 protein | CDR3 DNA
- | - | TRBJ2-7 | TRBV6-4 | CASSDVKRDSRHYEQYF | TGTGCCAGCAGTGACGTGAAACGGGACTCACGGCACTACGAGCAGTACTTC
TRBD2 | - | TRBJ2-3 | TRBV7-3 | CASSPRTSGITGALYF | TGTGCCAGCAGCCCAAGGACTAGCGGGATCACCGGGGCGCTGTATTTT
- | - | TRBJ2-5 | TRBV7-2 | CASSPEATRYF | TGTGCCAGCAGCCCGGAAGCGACCCGGTACTTC
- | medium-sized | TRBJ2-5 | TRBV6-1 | CASSLRDNQETQYF | TGTGCCAGCAGCCTCCGGGACAACCAAGAGACCCAGTACTTC
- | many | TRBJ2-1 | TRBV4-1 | CASSQDSSGSLNEQFF | TGCGCCAGCAGCCAAGATTCGTCAGGTAGTTTGAATGAGCAGTTCTTC
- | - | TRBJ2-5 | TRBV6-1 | CASSAGPGGCDQNIQYF | TGTGCCAGCAGTGCGGGACCCGGGGGCTGTGACCAAAACATCCAGTACTTC
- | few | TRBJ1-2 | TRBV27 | CASSPGADRRSNYGYTF | TGTGCCAGCAGCCCAGGGGCAGACAGGCGATCTAACTATGGCTACACCTTC
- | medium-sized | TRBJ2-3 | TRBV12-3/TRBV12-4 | CASSLHQGSSTDTQYF | TGTGCCAGCAGTTTACACCAGGGGAGTAGCACAGATACGCAGTATTTT
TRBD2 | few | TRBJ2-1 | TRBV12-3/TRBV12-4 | CASSRRRTSGSFNEQFF | TGTGCCAGCAGTCGCCGCAGGACTAGCGGGAGTTTTAATGAGCAGTTCTTC
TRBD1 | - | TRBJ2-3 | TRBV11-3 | CASSQGAGTGGPDTQYF | TGTGCCAGCAGCCAAGGGGCCGGGACAGGGGGGCCAGATACGCAGTATTTC
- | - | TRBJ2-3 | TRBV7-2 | CASSRRRGGSPDTQYF | TGTGCCAGCAGCCGGCGACGGGGAGGAAGCCCAGATACGCAGTATTTT
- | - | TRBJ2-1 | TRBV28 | CASKGPATESYNEQFF | TGTGCCAGCAAGGGTCCCGCGACAGAGTCCTACAATGAGCAGTTCTTC
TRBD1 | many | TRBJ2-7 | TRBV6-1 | CASRQTGAYEQYF | TGTGCCAGCAGACAGACAGGGGCCTACGAGCAGTACTTC
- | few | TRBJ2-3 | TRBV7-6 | CASSLATADTQYF | TGTGCCAGCAGCTTAGCAACGGCAGATACGCAGTATTTT
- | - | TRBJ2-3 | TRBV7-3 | CAGSVRPEHEPQYF | TGTGCGGGCAGCGTCCGCCCTGAGCACGAGCCCCAGTATTTC
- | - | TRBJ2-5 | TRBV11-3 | CASSREETQYF | TGTGCCAGCAGCCGAGAAGAGACCCAGTACTTC
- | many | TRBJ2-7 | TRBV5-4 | CASSLSGAFNEQYF | TGTGCCAGCAGCTTGTCAGGGGCTTTCAACGAGCAGTACTTC
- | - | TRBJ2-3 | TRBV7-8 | CASSLTGRSQETQYF | TGTGCCAGCAGCTTAACGGGCCGTAGCCAGGAGACCCAGTATTTC
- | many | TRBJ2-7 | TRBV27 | CATPLFAIRTGLFLYEQYF | TGTGCCACCCCCCTTTTTGCGATCAGAACAGGGCTCTTTCTTTACGAGCAGTACTTC
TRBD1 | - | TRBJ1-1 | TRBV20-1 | CSARGAGTGGNTEAFF | TGCAGTGCTAGAGGGGCGGGGACAGGGGGCAACACTGAAGCTTTCTTT
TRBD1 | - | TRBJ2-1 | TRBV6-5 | CASSYWTGALNEQFF | TGTGCCAGCAGTTACTGGACAGGGGCCCTCAATGAGCAGTTCTTC
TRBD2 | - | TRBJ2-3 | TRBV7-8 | CASSLEAREREGPHTQYF | TGTGCCAGCAGCTTAGAGGCCAGGGAGCGGGAGGGACCCCATACGCAGTATTTT
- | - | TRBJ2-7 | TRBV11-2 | CASSLGRAYNEQYF | TGTGCCAGCAGCTTAGGCAGGGCCTACAATGAGCAGTACTTC
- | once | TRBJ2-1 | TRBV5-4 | CASSLGHIYNEQFF | TGTGCCAGCAGCCTGGGACACATCTACAATGAGCAGTTCTTC
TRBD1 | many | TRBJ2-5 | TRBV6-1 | CASSETGQREQYF | TGTGCCAGCAGTGAAACGGGACAGAGAGAGCAGTACTTC
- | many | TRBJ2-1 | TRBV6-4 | CASGSSELNEQFF | TGTGCCAGCGGATCTAGCGAACTCAATGAGCAGTTCTTC
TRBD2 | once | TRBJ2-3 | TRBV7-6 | CASSFLAGEGTGTQYF | TGTGCCAGCAGCTTCTTAGCGGGAGAAGGTACCGGGACGCAGTATTTT
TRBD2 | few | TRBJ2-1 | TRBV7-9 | CASSFGSGILNEQFF | TGTGCCAGCAGCTTCGGGAGCGGGATATTAAATGAGCAGTTCTTC
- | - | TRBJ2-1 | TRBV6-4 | CASKQAESSYNEQFF | TGTGCCAGCAAACAAGCGGAGAGCTCCTACAATGAGCAGTTCTTC
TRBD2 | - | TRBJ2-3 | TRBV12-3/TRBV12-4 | CASTSGGGATDTQYF | TGTGCCAGCACCTCGGGGGGGGGGGCCACAGACACTCAGTATTTC
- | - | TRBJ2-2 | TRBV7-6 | CARGLAGVSTGALYF | TGTGCCCGGGGCTTAGCGGGTGTGAGCACAGGGGCGCTGTATTTT
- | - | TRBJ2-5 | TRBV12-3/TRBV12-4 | CASSLSPQETQYF | TGTGCCAGCAGTTTGTCTCCTCAAGAGACCCAGTACTTC
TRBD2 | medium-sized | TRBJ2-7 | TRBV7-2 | CASSPSGSGLEQYF | TGTGCCAGCAGCCCCAGCGGGAGCGGCTTGGAGCAGTACTTC
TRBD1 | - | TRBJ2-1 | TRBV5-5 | CASSWPGGSNEQFF | TGTGCCAGCAGCTGGCCAGGGGGCTCGAATGAGCAGTTCTTC
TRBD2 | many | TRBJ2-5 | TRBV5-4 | CASSPGGTRTQETQYF | TGTGCCAGCAGCCCGGGGGGAACCCGAACTCAAGAGACCCAGTACTTC
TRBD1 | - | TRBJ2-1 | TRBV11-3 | CASSLDQGQGEQFF | TGTGCCAGCAGCTTAGACCAGGGACAGGGAGAGCAGTTCTTC
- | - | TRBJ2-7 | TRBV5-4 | CASSLEGSGEQYF | TGTGCCAGCAGCTTGGAAGGGTCCGGTGAGCAGTACTTC
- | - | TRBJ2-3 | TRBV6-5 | CASSYSAESTETQYF | TGTGCCAGCAGTTACTCGGCCGAGAGCACAGAGACGCAGTATTTT
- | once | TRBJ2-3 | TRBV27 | CASRVTGRGAKNTQYF | TGTGCCAGCCGCGTCACGGGACGGGGAGCCAAAAACACGCAGTATTTT
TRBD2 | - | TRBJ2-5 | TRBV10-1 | CASSESLAGEANSWF | TGCGCCAGCAGTGAGTCCCTAGCGGGAGAGGCGAACAGTTGGTTC
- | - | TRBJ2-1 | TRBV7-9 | CASSLPGSYNEQFF | TGTGCCAGCAGCTTACCCGGTTCCTACAATGAGCAGTTCTTC
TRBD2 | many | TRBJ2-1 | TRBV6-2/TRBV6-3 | CASTGGSTYNEQFF | TGTGCCAGCACGGGGGGGTCGACCTACAATGAGCAGTTCTTC
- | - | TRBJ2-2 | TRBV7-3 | CASSPDCTDALYF | TGTGCCAGCAGCCCTGACTGCACCGATGCGCTGTATTTT
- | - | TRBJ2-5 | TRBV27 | CASSADPQETQYF | TGTGCCAGCAGCGCGGATCCTCAAGAGACCCAGTACTTC
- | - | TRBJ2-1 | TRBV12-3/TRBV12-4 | CASRSLRGAYEQFF | TGTGCCAGCAGGTCTCTTAGGGGGGCCTATGAGCAGTTCTTC
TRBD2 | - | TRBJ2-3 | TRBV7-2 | CASSFLAGGLSGDTQYF | TGTGCCAGCAGCTTTTTAGCGGGGGGGCTTAGTGGAGATACGCAGTATTTT
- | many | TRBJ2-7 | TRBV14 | CASSQDPTYEQYF | TGTGCCAGCAGCCAAGATCCTACCTACGAGCAGTACTTC
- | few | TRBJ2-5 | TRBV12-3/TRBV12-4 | CASSPGDQGDEQYF | TGTGCCAGCAGTCCGGGGGACCAGGGGGATGAGCAGTACTTC
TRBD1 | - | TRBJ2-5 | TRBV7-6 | CASSFSGGFEETQYF | TGTGCCAGCAGCTTTTCAGGGGGTTTTGAAGAGACCCAGTACTTC
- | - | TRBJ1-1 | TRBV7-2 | CASSLAGGGHLNTEAFF | TGTGCCAGCAGCTTAGCAGGGGGGGGACACCTGAACACTGAAGCTTTCTTT
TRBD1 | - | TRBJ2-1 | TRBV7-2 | CASSFRDRGDEQFF | TGTGCCAGCAGCTTCCGGGACAGGGGCGATGAGCAGTTCTTC
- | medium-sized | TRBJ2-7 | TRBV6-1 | CASSLGTGSYEQYF | TGTGCCAGCAGCCTTGGGACGGGCTCCTACGAGCAGTACTTC
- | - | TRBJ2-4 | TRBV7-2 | CPSSAPRVWSKDTQYF | TGTCCCAGCAGCGCACCACGGGTGTGGAGCAAAGATACTCAGTACTTC
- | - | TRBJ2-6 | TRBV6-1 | CASSGGPVSGANVLTF | TGTGCCAGCAGTGGGGGGCCGGTCTCTGGGGCCAACGTCCTGACTTTC